This T cell receptor (beta chain) emerged from a study of naive and memory T cell subsets. At least ten counts were recorded for this clonotype. Whole blood, about 2.5 ml, came from adult healthy volunteers. Reverse transcription used DNase-treated unsorted total RNA, aiming for roughly 1 to 1000 ng. This CDR3 contains 16 residues. V gave up 3 bases and J gave up 2 bases; unmatched junction bases: 6. CDR1 SGHNT and CDR2 YYREEE come from the germline V gene (reference sequence). Blood and skin TCR RNA was reverse transcribed with alpha and beta constant primers. The SP2 primer and nested alpha and beta constant region primers amplified ligated cDNA in four rounds. Each CDR3 protein gets one entry after TCRdb re-called the 5' RACE reads with MiXCR. This table has about 22,000 distinct CDR3 sequences, around 3.9% appearing once.

This TCR was sampled from a male donor in good health. This chain joins TRBV5-4 and TRBJ2-7; 12 nucleotides line up with TRBD2. CDR3 DNA sequence: TGTGCCAGCAGCTCGGGACTAGCGGGTGGGCCCTACGAGCAGTACTTC. It is translated as CASSSGLAGGPYEQYF.